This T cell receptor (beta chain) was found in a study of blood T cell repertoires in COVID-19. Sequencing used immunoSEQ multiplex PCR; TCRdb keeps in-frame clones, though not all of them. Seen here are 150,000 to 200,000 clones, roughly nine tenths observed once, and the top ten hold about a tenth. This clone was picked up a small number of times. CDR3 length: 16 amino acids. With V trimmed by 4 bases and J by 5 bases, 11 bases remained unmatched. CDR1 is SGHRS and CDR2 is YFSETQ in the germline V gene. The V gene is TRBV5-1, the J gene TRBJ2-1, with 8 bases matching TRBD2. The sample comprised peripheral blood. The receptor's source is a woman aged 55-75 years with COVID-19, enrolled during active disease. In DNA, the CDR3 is TGCGCCAGCAGCGGGAGGGGACTAGTCGTCCACAATGAGCAGTTCTTC. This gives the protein CASSGRGLVVHNEQFF.